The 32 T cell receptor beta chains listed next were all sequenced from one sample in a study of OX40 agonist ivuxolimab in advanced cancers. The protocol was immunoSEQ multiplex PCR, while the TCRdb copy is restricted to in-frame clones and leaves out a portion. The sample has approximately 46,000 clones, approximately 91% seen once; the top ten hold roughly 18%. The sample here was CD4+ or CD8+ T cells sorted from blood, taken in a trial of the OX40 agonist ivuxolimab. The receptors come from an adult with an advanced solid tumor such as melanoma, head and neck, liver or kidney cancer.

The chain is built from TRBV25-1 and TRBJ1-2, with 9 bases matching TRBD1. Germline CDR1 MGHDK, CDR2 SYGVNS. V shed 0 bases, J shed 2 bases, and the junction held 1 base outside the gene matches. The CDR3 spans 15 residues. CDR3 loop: CASSEYDRGNYGYTF. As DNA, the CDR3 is TGTGCCAGCAGTGAATATGACAGGGGGAACTATGGCTACACCTTC.

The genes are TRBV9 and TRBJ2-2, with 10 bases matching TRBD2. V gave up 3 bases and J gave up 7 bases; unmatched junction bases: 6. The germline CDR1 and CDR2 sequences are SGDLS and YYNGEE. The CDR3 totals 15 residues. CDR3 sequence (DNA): TGTGCCAGCAGCGCCAGCGGGGGGGCCTTCGGGGAGCTGTTTTTT. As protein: CASSASGGAFGELFF. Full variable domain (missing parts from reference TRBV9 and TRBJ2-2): DSGVTQTPKHLITATGQRVTLRCSPRSGDLSVYWYQQSLDQGLQFLIQYYNGEERAKGNILERFSAQQFPDLHSELNLSSLELGDSALYFCASSASGGAFGELFFGEGSRLTVL.

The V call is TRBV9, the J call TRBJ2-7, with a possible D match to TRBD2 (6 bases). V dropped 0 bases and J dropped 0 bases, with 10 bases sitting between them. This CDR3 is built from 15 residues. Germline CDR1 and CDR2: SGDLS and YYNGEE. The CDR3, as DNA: TGTGCCAGCAGCGTAGGGCCCGGGAGCTCCTACGAGCAGTACTTC. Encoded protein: CASSVGPGSSYEQYF.

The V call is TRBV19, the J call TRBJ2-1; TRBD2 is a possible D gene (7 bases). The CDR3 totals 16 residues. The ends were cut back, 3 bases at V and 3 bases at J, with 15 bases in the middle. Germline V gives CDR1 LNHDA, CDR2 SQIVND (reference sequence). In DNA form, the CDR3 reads TGTGCCAGTAGTATCGTGGGGGGGCGAAGCTACAATGAGCAGTTCTTC. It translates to CASSIVGGRSYNEQFF.

Here the CDR3 DNA reads TGTGCCAGCAAATCCGACAGGGGAAAATCCAATGAGCAGTTCTTC. This sequence encodes CASKSDRGKSNEQFF. This sequence joins TRBV5-6 and TRBJ2-1; TRBD1 matches 8 bases. The CDR3 has 15 amino acids. V was pared by 6 bases and J by 6 bases, with 11 bases of the junction left unmatched. The germline gives CDR1 SGHDT, CDR2 YYEEEE.

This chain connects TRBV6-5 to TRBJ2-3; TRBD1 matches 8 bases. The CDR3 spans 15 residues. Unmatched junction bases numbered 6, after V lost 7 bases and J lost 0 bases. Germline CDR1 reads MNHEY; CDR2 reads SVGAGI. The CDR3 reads CASNPWTGSTDTQYF. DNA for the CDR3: TGTGCCAGCAACCCATGGACAGGGAGCACAGATACGCAGTATTTT.

In DNA form, the CDR3 reads TGCGCCAGCAGCTTGGGTGGATTCGGTGAAAAACTGTTTTTT. This sequence encodes CASSLGGFGEKLFF. This chain joins TRBV5-1 and TRBJ1-4; no definite D call. Deletions cut 0 bases from V and 7 bases from J, with 10 bases between. Germline V gene data show CDR1 as SGHRS and CDR2 as YFSETQ. CDR3 length: 14 amino acids.

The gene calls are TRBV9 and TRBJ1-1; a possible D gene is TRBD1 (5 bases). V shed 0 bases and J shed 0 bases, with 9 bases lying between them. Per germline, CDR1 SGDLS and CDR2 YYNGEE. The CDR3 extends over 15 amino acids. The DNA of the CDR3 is TGTGCCAGCAGCGTAGTTGCGGGGGTGAACACTGAAGCTTTCTTT. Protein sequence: CASSVVAGVNTEAFF.

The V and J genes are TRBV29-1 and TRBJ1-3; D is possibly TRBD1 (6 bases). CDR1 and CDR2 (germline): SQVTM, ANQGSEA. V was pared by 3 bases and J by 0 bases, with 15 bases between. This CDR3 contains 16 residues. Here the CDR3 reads CSVDAIETGSGNTIYF. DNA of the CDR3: TGCAGCGTTGATGCTATTGAGACAGGCTCTGGAAACACCATATATTTT. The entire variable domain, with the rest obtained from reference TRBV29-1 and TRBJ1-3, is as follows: SAVISQKPSRDICQRGTSLTIQCQVDSQVTMMFWYRQQPGQSLTLIATANQGSEATYESGFVIDKFPISRPNLTFSTLTVSNMSPEDSSIYLCSVDAIETGSGNTIYFGEGSWLTVV.

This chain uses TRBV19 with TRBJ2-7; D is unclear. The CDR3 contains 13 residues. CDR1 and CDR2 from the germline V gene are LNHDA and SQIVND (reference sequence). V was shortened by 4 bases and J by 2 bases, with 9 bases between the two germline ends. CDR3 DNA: TGTGCCAGTAGTACCCTCTTGACCTACGAGCAGTACTTC. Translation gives CASSTLLTYEQYF.

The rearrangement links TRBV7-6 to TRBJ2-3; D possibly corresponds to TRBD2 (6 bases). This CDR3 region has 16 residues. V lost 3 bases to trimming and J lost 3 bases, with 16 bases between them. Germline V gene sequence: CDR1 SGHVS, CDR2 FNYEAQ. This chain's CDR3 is CASSLRREVGTDTQYF. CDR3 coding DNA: TGTGCCAGCAGCTTGAGGAGGGAGGTCGGGACAGATACGCAGTATTTT.

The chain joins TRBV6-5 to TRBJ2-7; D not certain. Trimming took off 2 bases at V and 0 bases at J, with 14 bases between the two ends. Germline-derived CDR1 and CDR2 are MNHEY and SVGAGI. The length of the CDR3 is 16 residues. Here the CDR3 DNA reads TGTGCCAGCAGTTACCGTCCACCCTTAAGCTCCTACGAGCAGTACTTC. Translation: CASSYRPPLSSYEQYF.

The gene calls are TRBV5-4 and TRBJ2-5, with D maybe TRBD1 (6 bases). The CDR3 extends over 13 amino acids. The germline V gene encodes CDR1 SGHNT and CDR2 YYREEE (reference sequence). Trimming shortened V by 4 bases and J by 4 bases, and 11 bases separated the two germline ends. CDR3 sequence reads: CASSQQGIETQYF. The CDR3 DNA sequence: TGTGCCAGCAGCCAACAGGGTATAGAGACCCAGTACTTC.

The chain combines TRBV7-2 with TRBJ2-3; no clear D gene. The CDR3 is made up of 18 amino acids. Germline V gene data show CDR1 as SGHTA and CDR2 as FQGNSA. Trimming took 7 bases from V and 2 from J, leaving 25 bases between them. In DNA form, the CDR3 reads TGTGCCAGCACCCTCCCTGGCCAGGCCGGGTTTTCCACAGATACGCAGTATTTT. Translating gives CASTLPGQAGFSTDTQYF.

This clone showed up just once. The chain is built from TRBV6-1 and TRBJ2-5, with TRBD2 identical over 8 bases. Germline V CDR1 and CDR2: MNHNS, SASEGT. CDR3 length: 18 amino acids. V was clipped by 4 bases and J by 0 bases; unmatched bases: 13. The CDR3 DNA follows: TGTGCCAGCAGTGTGTCCCCAAGAGCGGGGGTTCACCAAGAGACCCAGTACTTC. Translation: CASSVSPRAGVHQETQYF.

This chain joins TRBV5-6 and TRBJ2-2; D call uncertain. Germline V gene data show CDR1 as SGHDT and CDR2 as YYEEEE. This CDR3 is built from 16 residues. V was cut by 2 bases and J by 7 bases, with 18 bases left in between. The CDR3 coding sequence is TGTGCCAGCAGCTTTAAAGGGTTCCGAACCGACGGGGAGCTGTTTTTT. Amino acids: CASSFKGFRTDGELFF.

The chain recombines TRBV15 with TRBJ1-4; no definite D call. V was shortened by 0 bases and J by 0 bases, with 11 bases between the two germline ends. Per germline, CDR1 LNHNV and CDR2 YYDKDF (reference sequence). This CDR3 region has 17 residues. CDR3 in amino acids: CATSRDIVSSTNEKLFF. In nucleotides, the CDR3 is TGTGCCACCAGCAGAGACATCGTCAGTTCAACTAATGAAAAACTGTTTTTT.

CDR3 loop: CASIPSVGTEAFF. The DNA for the CDR3 is TGCGCCAGTATCCCATCCGTTGGCACTGAAGCTTTCTTT. The chain recombines TRBV4-1 with TRBJ1-1; no firm D call. CDR3 length: 13 amino acids. Germline loops: CDR1 MGHRA, CDR2 YSYEKL. Trimming took 9 bases from V and 4 from J, leaving 15 bases between them.

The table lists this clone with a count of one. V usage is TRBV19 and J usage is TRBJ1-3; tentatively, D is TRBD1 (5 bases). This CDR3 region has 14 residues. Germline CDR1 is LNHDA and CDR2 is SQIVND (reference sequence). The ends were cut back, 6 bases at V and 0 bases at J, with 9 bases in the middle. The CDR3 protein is CASSGDYSGNTIYF. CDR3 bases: TGTGCCAGTAGCGGGGACTACTCTGGAAACACCATATATTTT.

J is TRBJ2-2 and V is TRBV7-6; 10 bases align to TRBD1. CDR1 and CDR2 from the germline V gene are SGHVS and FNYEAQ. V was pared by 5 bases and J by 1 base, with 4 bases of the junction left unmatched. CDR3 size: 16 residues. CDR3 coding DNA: TGTGCCAGCAGCCTGGACAGGGGGGGGAACACCGGGGAGCTGTTTTTT. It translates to CASSLDRGGNTGELFF.

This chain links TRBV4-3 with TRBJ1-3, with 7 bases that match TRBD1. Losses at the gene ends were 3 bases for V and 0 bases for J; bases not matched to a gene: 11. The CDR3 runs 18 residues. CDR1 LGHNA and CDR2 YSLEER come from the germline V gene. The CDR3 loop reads CASSQDHRDSSSGNTIYF. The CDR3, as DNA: TGCGCCAGCAGCCAGGATCACAGGGACAGCAGCTCTGGAAACACCATATATTTT.

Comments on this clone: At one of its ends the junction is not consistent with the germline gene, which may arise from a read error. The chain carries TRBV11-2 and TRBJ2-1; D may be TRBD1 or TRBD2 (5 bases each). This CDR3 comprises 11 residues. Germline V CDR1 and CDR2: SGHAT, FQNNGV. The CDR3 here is CASSRESEGIF. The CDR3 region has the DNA TGTGCCAGCAGCCGAGAAAGCGAGGGGATCTTC.

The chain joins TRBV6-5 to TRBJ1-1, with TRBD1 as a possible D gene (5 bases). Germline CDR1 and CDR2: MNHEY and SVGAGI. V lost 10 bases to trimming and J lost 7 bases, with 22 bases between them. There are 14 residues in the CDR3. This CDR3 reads CATQGVGGLVEAFF. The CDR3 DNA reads TGTGCCACCCAGGGTGTGGGGGGACTGGTTGAAGCTTTCTTT.

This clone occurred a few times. CDR3 coding DNA: TGTGCCAGTAGTTCGGGACAGGGAGGGAATCAGCCCCAGCATTTT. Translating it yields CASSSGQGGNQPQHF. This rearrangement joins TRBV19 to TRBJ1-5; 9 nucleotides line up with TRBD1. The CDR3 totals 15 residues. The ends lost 5 bases at V and 4 bases at J; junction bases unmatched: 6. Germline V CDR1 and CDR2: LNHDA, SQIVND (reference sequence).

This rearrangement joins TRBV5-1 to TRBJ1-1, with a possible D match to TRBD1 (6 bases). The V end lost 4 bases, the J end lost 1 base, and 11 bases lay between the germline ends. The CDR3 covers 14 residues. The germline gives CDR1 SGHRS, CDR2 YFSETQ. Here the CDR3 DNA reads TGCGCCAGCAGCGTACAGGGAGAGAACACTGAAGCTTTCTTT. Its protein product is CASSVQGENTEAFF.

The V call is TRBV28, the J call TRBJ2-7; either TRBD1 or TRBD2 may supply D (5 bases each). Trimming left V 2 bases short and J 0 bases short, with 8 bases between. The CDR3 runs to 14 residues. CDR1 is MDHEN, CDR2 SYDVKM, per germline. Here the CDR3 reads CASSLGTSSYEQYV. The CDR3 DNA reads TGTGCCAGCAGTTTAGGGACCAGCTCCTACGAGCAGTACGTC.

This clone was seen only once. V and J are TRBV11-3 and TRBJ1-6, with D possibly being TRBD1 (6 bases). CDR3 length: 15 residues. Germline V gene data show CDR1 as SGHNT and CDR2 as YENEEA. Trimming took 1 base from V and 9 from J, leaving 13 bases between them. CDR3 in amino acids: CASSLGGGKASPLHF. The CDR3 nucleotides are TGTGCCAGCAGCTTAGGAGGGGGTAAGGCTTCACCCCTCCACTTT.

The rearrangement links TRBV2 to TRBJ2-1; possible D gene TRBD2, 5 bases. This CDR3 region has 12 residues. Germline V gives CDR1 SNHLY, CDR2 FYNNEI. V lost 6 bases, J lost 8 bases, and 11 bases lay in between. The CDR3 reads CASSIGVDEQFF. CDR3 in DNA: TGTGCCAGCAGCATCGGGGTAGATGAGCAGTTCTTC.

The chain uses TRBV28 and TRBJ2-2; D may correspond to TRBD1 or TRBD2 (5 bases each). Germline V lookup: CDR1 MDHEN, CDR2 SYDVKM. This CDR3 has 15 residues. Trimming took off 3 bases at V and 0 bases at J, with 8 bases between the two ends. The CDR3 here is CASSFWGTNTGELFF. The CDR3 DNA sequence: TGTGCCAGCAGTTTCTGGGGGACGAACACCGGGGAGCTGTTTTTT.

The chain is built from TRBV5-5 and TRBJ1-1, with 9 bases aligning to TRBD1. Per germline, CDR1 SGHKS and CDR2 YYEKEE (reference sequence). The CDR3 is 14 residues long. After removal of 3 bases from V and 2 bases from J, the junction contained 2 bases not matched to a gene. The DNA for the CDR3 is TGTGCCAGCAGCTGGACAGGGGCTAACACTGAAGCTTTCTTT. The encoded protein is CASSWTGANTEAFF.

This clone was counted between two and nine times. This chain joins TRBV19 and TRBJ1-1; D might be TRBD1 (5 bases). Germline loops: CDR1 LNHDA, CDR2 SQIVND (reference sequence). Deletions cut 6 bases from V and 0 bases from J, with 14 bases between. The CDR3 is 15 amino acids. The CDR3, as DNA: TGTGCCAGTAGCCTAGGGGTCATCATGAACACTGAAGCTTTCTTT. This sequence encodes CASSLGVIMNTEAFF.

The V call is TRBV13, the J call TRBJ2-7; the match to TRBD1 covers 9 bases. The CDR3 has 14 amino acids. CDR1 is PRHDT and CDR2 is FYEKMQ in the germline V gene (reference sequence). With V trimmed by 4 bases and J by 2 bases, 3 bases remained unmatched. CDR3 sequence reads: CASSSRQGAYEQYV. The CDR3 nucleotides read TGTGCCAGCAGCTCGAGACAGGGGGCCTACGAGCAGTACGTC.